The following is a TCR beta chain sequence with its context. Its cognate antigen has yet to be identified. No base-level quality is on record; no much larger clone is a single base apart. A distance of 15 bases separates the germline ends of V and J, which lose 6 bases and 0 bases respectively. CDR1 and CDR2 are read off the germline V gene as SQVTM and ANQGSEA. The CDR3 contains 15 residues, cysteine and phenylalanine counted. CDR3 DNA only is kept here, 45 bases in frame from base 1. Taken with the paper, the label for time point translates to: sample taken at primary tumor resection. For TCR sequencing, whole RNA was extracted from tumor and nontumor lung tissue, or from cryopreserved PBMC samples, and no cell sorting was done. Donors were 72 patients with early-stage, untreated non-small cell lung cancer from the lung TRACERx cohort. Only patients with enough RNA available from two or more tumor regions were chosen for TCR sequencing.

The library was built by means of 5' RACE. The instrument was a NextSeq 500. The TCR library protocol attached a unique molecular identifier to each TCR cDNA molecule to allow correction of PCR and sequencing errors. As for how the authors treated the data: Decombinator tools were used for TCR identification, UMI-based error correction and CDR3 extraction. Expanded TCRs were defined as those above a frequency of 2 per 1,000, corresponding to the top 1% of the tumor frequency distribution. Each repertoire was subsampled 100 times to 5,000 TCRs, after which Renyi diversity was computed with the R vegan package. CDR3 similarity networks were constructed using string-kernel similarity of amino acid triplets, with links drawn between CDR3s whose pairwise similarity was above 0.82. The raw public data were reprocessed by TCRdb itself: fastp quality trimming at Q25, MiXCR clonotype calling, in-frame beta chains only. Each entry merges the rows of one CDR3 protein and shows their most common DNA and genes. In this record, the V and J calls reflect TCRdb's handling and not the investigators' own analysis. This sample lists tens of thousands of distinct CDR3 sequences; roughly 13% were detected once. The top ten hold roughly 4.5% of the sample.

The data are from a study of spatial heterogeneity in lung cancer (dated by TCRdb to the late 2010s). Turning to the overall study: More beta-chain than alpha-chain transcripts were consistently detected, likely reflecting higher beta-chain transcript abundance. Both alpha and beta chains were TCR-sequenced in samples taken at surgery, namely 220 tumor regions, approximately 63 matched nontumor lung samples and about 54 PBMC samples. The study linked features of the TCR repertoire to counts of nonsynonymous mutations, which were determined by whole-exome sequencing of tumor tissue. In the raw uncorrected reads, each unique combination of TCR and UMI appeared more than ten times on average. TCR alpha and beta repertoires were quantitatively compared across multiple tumor regions, matched nontumor lung and blood in non-small cell lung cancer.

Beyond this particular receptor, the publication reports: Confirming at a functional level the hypothesis that regional TCRs recognize regional mutations was considered to require additional single-cell paired TCR alpha and beta sequencing. Ubiquitous expanded tumor TCRs were found in blood more often at tumor resection than at routine follow-up.

The source material was PBMCs, sampled at surgery. The V gene is TRBV29-1 and the J gene is TRBJ1-5; TRBD1 is a weak D gene call, 5 bases matching. The sequence was obtained from a male donor with early-stage non-small cell lung cancer. The nucleotide sequence is given as TGCAGCGTCTCGGAGGGGCAGGGTAGCAATCAGCCCCAGCATTTT. It is translated as CSVSEGQGSNQPQHF.